This entry describes one T cell receptor beta chain. The germline V gene has CDR1 MDHEN and CDR2 SYDVKM. The CDR3 spans 15 residues. V shed 3 bases, J shed 4 bases, and the junction held 6 bases outside the gene matches. The data originate from a study of cytotoxic CD8 clonotypes in ibrutinib-treated CLL. The data were produced by immunoSEQ multiplex PCR, yet TCRdb's version contains in-frame clones alone and is incomplete. This table has 35,000 to 50,000 clones, 70% appearing once. The TCR comes from a human donor with chronic lymphocytic leukemia. The sample in question was PBMCs, obtained at disease progression, from a patient treated with ibrutinib. V and J are TRBV28 and TRBJ2-5; 9 nucleotides align to TRBD1. This CDR3 is CASSLYTGGGETQYF. The DNA of the CDR3 is TGTGCCAGCAGTTTGTATACAGGGGGCGGAGAGACCCAGTACTTC.